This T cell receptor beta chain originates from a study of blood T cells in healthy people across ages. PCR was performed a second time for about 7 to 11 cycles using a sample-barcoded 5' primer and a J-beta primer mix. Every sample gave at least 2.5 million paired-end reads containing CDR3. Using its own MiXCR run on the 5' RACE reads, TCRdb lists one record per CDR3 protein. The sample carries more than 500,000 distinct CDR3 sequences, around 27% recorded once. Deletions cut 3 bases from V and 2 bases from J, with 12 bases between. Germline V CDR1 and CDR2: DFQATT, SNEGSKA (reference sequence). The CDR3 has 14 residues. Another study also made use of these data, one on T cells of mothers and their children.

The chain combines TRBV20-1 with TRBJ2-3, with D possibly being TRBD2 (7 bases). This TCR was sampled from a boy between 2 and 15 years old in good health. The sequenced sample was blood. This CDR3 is CSASRGAPTDTQYF. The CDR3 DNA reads TGCAGTGCTAGTCGGGGGGCCCCCACAGATACGCAGTATTTT.